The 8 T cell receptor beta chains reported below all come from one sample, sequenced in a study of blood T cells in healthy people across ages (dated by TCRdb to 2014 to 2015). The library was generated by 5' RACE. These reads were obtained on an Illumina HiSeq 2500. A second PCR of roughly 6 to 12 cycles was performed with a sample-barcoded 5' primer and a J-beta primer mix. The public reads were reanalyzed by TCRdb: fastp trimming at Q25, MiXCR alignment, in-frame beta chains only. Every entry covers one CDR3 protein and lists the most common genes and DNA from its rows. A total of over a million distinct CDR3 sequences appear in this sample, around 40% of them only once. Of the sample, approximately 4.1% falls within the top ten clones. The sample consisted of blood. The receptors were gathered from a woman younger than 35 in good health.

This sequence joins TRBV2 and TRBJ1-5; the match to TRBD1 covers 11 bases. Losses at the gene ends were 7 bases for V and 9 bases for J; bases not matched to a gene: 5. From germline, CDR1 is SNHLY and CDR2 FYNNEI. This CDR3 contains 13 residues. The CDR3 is CASTRDRGWPQHF. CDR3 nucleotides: TGTGCCAGCACCCGGGACAGGGGGTGGCCCCAGCATTTT.

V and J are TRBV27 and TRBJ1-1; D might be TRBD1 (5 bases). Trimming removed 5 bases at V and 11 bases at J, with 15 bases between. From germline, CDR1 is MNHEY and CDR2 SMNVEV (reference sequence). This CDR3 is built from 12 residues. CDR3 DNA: TGTGCCAGCAGTCGTTACAAGGGGAACGCTTTCTTT. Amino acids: CASSRYKGNAFF.

The CDR3 loop is CASSPRGGYYGYTF. The CDR3, as DNA: TGTGCCAGCAGTCCCCGGGGAGGATACTATGGCTACACCTTC. The V call is TRBV12-3 or TRBV12-4, the J call TRBJ1-2; D remains unclear. V lost 5 bases and J lost 3, with 13 bases in between. This CDR3 has 14 residues.

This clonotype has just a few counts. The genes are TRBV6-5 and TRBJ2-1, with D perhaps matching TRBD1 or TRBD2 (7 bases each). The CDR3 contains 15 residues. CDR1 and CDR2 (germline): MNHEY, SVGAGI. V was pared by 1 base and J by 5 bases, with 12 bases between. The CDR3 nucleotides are TGTGCCAGCAGTTACTTCAGGGGGGGTGACAATGAGCAGTTCTTC. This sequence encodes CASSYFRGGDNEQFF.

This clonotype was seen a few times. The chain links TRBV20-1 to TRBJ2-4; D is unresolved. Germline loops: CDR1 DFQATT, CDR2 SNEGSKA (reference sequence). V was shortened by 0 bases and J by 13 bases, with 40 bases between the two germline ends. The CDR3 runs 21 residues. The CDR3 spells CSARDPPRESPLGEPWDEQYF. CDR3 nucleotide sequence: TGCAGTGCTAGAGATCCGCCCCGCGAGTCTCCTTTAGGAGAACCCTGGGATGAGCAGTACTTC.

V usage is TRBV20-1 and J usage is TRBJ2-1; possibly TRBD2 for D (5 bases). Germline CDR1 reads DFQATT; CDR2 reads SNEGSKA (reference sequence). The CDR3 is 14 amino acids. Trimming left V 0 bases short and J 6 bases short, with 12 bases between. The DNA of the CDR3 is TGCAGTGCTAGAGATCCGGGGAAAGGCAATGAGCAGTTCTTC. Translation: CSARDPGKGNEQFF.

CDR3 nucleotides: TGTGCCAGCAGTTTTGGGCTCACTGAAGCTTTCTTT. It yields the protein CASSFGLTEAFF. This chain links TRBV12-3 or TRBV12-4 with TRBJ1-1; D is unresolved. The length of the CDR3 is 12 residues. The V gene lost 3 bases and the J gene lost 4 bases, with 6 bases spanning the gap.

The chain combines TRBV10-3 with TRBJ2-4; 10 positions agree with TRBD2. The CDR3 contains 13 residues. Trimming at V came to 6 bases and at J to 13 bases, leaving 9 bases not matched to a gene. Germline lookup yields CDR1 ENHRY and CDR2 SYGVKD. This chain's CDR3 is CAISGLADGEQYF. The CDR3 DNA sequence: TGTGCCATCAGCGGACTAGCGGATGGGGAGCAGTACTTC.